Reported below is one TCR beta chain. A junction end diverges from the germline sequence, so it may reflect a read error. The data were taken from a study of CD8 T cells in Susac syndrome. CDR1 is SGHTA and CDR2 is FQGTGA in the germline V gene. The CDR3 runs to 15 residues. After extraction with the RNeasy kit, about 0.5 to 1 ug of the RNA was reverse transcribed using random hexamers. Using its own MiXCR run on the immunoSEQ multiplex PCR reads, TCRdb lists one record per CDR3 protein. The data show about 150,000 distinct CDR3 sequences, about 93% seen once. The receptor was isolated from a human donor with multiple sclerosis. V is TRBV7-3 and J is TRBJ2-3, with 8 nucleotides matching TRBD1. The sequenced sample was CD4+ T cells from PBMCs. The CDR3 nucleotides read TGTGCCAGCAGCCTAACGGGACAGGAAGAGTATACGCAGTATTTT. It is translated as CASSLTGQEEYTQYF.